This record looks at one T cell receptor (beta chain) sequence and its context. No antigen is known for it. The entry originates in a study of monozygotic twins with inflammatory bowel disease (dated by TCRdb to the late 2010s). General notes on the study: The full study comprised some 30 monozygotic twin pairs: nine German pairs (four IBD-concordant, five IBD-discordant) and 19 IBD-discordant Danish pairs. Each individual had, on average, about 151 000 unique TCRalpha sequences and 181 000 unique TCRbeta sequences available for analysis. The search for disease-associated traits relied mainly on comparing IBD patients with their genetically identical healthy co-twins within discordant pairs.

From the germline V gene, CDR1 is MDHEN and CDR2 is SYDVKM. The CDR3 measures 16 amino acids from cysteine to phenylalanine. No DNA is listed. Points the paper makes about the study in general: No difference in repertoire similarity was observed between concordant and discordant twins, possibly owing to limited statistical power. Different T cell subtypes could not be distinguished in the analysis. Differing immunosuppressive treatments among patients may have added background noise and inter-individual variability to the repertoires. Compared with healthy twins, IBD patients had fewer clonotypes in common with other individuals, a difference most pronounced in patients showing signs of disease activity. The results gave no support for a single strong signal or clonotype linked to IBD. TCRbeta repertoire diversity, by inverse Simpson index, was decreased in IBD patients compared with their healthy co-twins.

From each donor, an approximately 2.5 ml peripheral blood sample was drawn into PAXgene tubes and stored at -80 degrees C. Without any T cell sorting, total RNA was extracted from whole blood using the PAXgene blood miRNA kit on an automated QIAcube. Peripheral blood from monozygotic twin pairs concordant or discordant for inflammatory bowel disease was subjected to deep TCRalpha and TCRbeta repertoire profiling with unique molecular barcoding. Smoking habits were recorded for all twin pairs, with individuals classified as current, former or never smokers. The library was produced with 5' RACE. For each TCR library, roughly 3,600 ng of total RNA was used. For each sample, cDNA synthesis was carried out in eight separate reactions using SMARTScribe reverse transcriptase. Unique molecular identifiers containing a 6-nucleotide sample barcode were introduced through template switching during cDNA synthesis. Amplification of TCRalpha and TCRbeta cDNA involved two nested PCRs of about 15 and 9 cycles, and each PCR was followed by bead purification. Before amplification, cDNA was treated with uracil DNA-glycosylase and purified using the QIAquick PCR purification kit. The second PCR added Illumina TruSeq-compatible adapters along with sample-specific barcodes. TapeStation and Qubit were used to check library quality and concentration, and roughly 5.5 ng of each library was pooled. Sequencing of the pooled libraries was done on an Illumina HiSeq2500 single-index Rapid Run using custom sequencing primers and 2 x 100 bp reads. Per the authors' processing: MiGEC version 1.2.6 was used for UMI-based consensus assembly, which corrected PCR and sequencing errors. MiXCR version 2.1.1 was used to carry out V(D)J alignment, clonotype assembly and CDR3 extraction. To normalise gene usage, clonotype sharing and MAIT/NKT TCR abundance, the analysis used the top 1000, 10 000 and 20 000 clonotypes per sample. After downsampling to 27 000 UMIs, diversity was calculated as the inverse Simpson index using the vegan R package. Paired Mann-Whitney U tests were applied to discordant twin pairs, and Benjamini-Hochberg correction was used for multiple testing. TCRdb reprocessed the reads, and each CDR3 protein sequence is entered once, without DNA. None of the V and J calls come from the authors' own analysis; TCRdb made them. The sample's own table lists around 150,000 distinct CDR3 sequences. The biggest ten clones account for around 2.4% of the sample.

Recombination connected TRBV28 to TRBJ2-2; without DNA, the TCRdb call of TRBD1 cannot be checked. This TCR derives from a human donor with ulcerative colitis or Crohn's disease, or a healthy co-twin of an affected twin (not recorded which). The sequencing input was blood. This receptor has the CDR3 CASSWGTGWSAGELFF.